This T cell receptor beta chain was obtained from a study of cytomegalovirus exposure and HLA in healthy donors. The PCR used 60 Vbeta and 13 Jbeta primers. Method: immunoSEQ multiplex PCR; TCRdb's copy keeps in-frame clones and lacks some. Of around 110,000 clones in the sample, around a tenth were seen once. The V gene's germline CDR1 is SGHAT and CDR2 FQNNGV. Trimming removed 5 bases from V and 0 bases from J, with 11 bases in between. The CDR3 contains 15 residues. The TCR sequence derives from a man aged 25-45 years in good health and CMV-seronegative. The specimen was PBMCs. The chain employs TRBV11-2 and TRBJ2-4; no reliable D call. Here the CDR3 reads CASSPVSLAKNIQYF. As DNA, the CDR3 is TGTGCCAGCAGCCCAGTCTCTCTAGCCAAAAACATTCAGTACTTC.